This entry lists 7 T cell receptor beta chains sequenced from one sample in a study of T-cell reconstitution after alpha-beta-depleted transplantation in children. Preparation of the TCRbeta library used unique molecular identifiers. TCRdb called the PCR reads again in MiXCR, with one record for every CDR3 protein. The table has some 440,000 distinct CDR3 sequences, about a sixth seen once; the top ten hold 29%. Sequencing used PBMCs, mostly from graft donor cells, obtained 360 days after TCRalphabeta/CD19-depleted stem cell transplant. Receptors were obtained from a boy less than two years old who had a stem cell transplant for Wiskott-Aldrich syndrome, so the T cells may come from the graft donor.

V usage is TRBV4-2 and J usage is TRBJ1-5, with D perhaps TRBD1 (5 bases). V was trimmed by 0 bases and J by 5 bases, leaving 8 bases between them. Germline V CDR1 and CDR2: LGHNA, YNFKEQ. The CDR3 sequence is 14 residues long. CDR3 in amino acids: CASSQDGGDQPQHF. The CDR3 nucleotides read TGTGCCAGCAGCCAAGATGGGGGGGATCAGCCCCAGCATTTT.

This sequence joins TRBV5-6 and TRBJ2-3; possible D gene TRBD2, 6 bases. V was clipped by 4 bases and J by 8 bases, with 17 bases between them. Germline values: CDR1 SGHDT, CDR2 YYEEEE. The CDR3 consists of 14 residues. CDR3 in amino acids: CASSLGEASPTQYF. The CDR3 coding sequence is TGTGCCAGCAGCCTGGGGGAGGCTAGCCCTACGCAGTATTTT.

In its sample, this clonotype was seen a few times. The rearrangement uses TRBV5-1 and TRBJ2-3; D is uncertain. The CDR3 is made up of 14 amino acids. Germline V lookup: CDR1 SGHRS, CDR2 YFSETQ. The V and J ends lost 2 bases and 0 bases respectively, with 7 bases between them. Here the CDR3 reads CASSFEPSTDTQYF. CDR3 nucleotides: TGCGCCAGCAGCTTTGAGCCCAGCACAGATACGCAGTATTTT.

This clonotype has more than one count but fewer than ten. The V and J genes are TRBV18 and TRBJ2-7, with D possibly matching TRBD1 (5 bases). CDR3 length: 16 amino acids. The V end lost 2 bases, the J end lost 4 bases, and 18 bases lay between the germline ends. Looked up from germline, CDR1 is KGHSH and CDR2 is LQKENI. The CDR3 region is CASSPLHAKGEYEQYF. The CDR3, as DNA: TGTGCCAGCTCACCATTACATGCCAAAGGGGAATACGAGCAGTACTTC.

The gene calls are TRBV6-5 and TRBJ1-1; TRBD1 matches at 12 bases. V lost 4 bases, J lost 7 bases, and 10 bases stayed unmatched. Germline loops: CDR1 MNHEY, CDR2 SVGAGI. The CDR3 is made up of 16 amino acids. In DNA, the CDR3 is TGTGCCAGCAGTTCCACCGGGACAGGGGGCGCGGGTGAAGCTTTCTTT. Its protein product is CASSSTGTGGAGEAFF.

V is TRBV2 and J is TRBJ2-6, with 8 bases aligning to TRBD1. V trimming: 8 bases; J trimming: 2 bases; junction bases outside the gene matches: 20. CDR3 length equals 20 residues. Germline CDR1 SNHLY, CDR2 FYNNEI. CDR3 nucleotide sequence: TGTGCCAGCCGGAATTCCAGGGGGCCTCTTTTTCGAGCTGGGGCCAACGTCCTGACTTTC. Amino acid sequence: CASRNSRGPLFRAGANVLTF. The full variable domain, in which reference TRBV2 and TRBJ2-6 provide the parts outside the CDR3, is EPEVTQTPSHQVTQMGQEVILRCVPISNHLYFYWYRQILGQKVEFLVSFYNNEISEKSEIFDDQFSVERPDGSNFTLKIRSTKLEDSAMYFCASRNSRGPLFRAGANVLTFGAGSRLTVL.

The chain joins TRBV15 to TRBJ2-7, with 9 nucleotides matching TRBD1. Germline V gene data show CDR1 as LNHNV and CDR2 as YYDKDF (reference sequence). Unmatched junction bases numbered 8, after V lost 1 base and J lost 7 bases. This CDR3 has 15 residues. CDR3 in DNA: TGTGCCACCAGCAGAGCGGGGGACAGGGCCGGGGAGCAGTACTTC. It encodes CATSRAGDRAGEQYF.